This T cell receptor (beta chain) was identified during a study of blood T cell repertoires in COVID-19 (dated by TCRdb to the early 2020s). Describing the broader study: Recovered participants in ImmuneRACE Cohort 3 were defined as having two consecutive negative NP/OP PCR tests, clearance from a healthcare professional, or resolution of symptoms. Samples from collaborators originated in the United States, Italy and Spain and spanned both the acute and convalescent phases of COVID-19. The prospective study material was composed of cDNA or gDNA derived from T cells, B-cell-depleted T cells, or PBMCs. The dataset comprised deeply sampled blood TCRbeta repertoires from subjects exposed to, actively infected with, or recovered from COVID-19. The repertoires were released in a freely available public database meant as a resource for research on the immune response to SARS-CoV-2. Samples came from the ongoing ImmuneRACE study (first 160 participants) plus 1,254 subjects from 6 global collaborators. Nearly every sample came with metadata listing a de-identified subject ID, COVID-19 status, age in years and sex. Where available, HLA class I and class II types were taken from metadata supplied by the sample provider and were not determined by assay-based typing.

The immunoSEQ Assay, a bias-controlled multiplex PCR, was used to amplify TCRbeta CDR3 regions from genomic DNA. In the source study's methods: Within the assay, amplification of reference gene primers was used to estimate how many nucleated cells each sample contained. To quantify the absolute abundance of each unique TCRbeta CDR3 rearrangement, sequence reads were collapsed and filtered. Productive Simpson clonality was computed per sample as the square root of Simpson's diversity index over productive rearrangements. TCRdb carries this immuneACCESS record with in-frame sequences only. Its versions omit some clonotypes, under half of them owing to an unresolved V gene in the studies checked, with the rest unexplained. V, J and clone size are those of that table, while D and trimming were read from the DNA. Counted in this sample were 200,000 to 250,000 clones; roughly nine tenths of them appeared once. Of the sample, about 3.1% is held by the ten largest clones.

For this chain, trimming is 9 bases at the V end and 1 base at the J end, and the number of junction bases without a gene match is 7. Measured from the cysteine to the phenylalanine, the CDR3 is 15 residues long. Just CDR3 DNA is preserved here, 45 bases in frame from base 1. CDR1 and CDR2 are drawn from the germline V gene: MNHEY, SVGAGI. General conclusions and limits of the study: The quantity of clinical and demographic metadata differed by source and by participant and was supplied without curation.

In the prospective study, participants were roughly 18 to 100 years old, resided in about two dozen geographic areas of the United States, and were enrolled through a virtual design. In the prospective study, cohorts were assigned on the basis of participant-reported clinical history obtained from a screening survey and a study questionnaire. In the prospective study, whole blood, serum and a nasopharyngeal or oropharyngeal swab were collected from each participant by mobile phlebotomists. Participants in the prospective study had the option to provide additional blood draws and questionnaires over an approximately 2-month period. Before DNA extraction, prospective study blood samples were shipped either frozen or at room temperature. With regard to this clone: This clone's antigen is unknown. Base qualities were left out, and no much larger clone turns up one base away.

The receptor was isolated from a woman between 45 and 65 years old in a cohort exposed to, infected with or recovered from COVID-19 (not recorded which). The sequenced sample consisted of PBMCs or T cells enriched from blood (not recorded which). The V and J genes are TRBV6-5 and TRBJ2-1; the junction holds 9 bases that match TRBD1. The sequenced DNA: TGTGCCAGTTACCCGGGACAGGGATCCTACAATGAGCAGTTCTTC. Translated, this is CASYPGQGSYNEQFF.